A selection of T cell receptor beta chains follows, all from one sample in a study of B cell selection in AIRE deficiency. The protocol was immunoSEQ multiplex PCR, while the TCRdb copy is restricted to in-frame clones and leaves out a portion. The sample records about 18,000 clones, approximately 94% being singletons. Sequencing was carried out using CD4+CD25+ Tregs sorted from PBMCs. Receptors originate from a human donor in good health. The CDR3 runs from the conserved cysteine through the conserved F or W. A D gene is named only where the DNA matches it firmly.

TRBV5-1	TRBD2	TRBJ2-1	TGCGCCAGCAGCTCGGGACTAGCGGGAGACAATGAGCAGTTCTTC	CASSSGLAGDNEQFF
TRBV6-4	.	TRBJ2-2	TGTGCCAGCAGTACCTCAGACAGGAACACCGGGGAGCTGTTTTTT	CASSTSDRNTGELFF
TRBV19	.	TRBJ1-6	TGTGCCAGTAGTATCCGCCGGGACAATTCACCCCTCCACTTT	CASSIRRDNSPLHF
TRBV6-6	TRBD1	TRBJ1-6	TGTGCCAGCAGGCCCGGGACAGCGAATAATTCACCCCTCCACTTT	CASRPGTANNSPLHF
TRBV28	.	TRBJ1-1	TGTGCCAGCAGCATAGCGGGGGGCAATGAAGCTTTCTTT	CASSIAGGNEAFF
TRBV5-1	TRBD1	TRBJ2-5	TGCGCCAGCAGCTTTACACTAACGGACAGGGGGCGAGAGACCCAGTACTTC	CASSFTLTDRGRETQYF
TRBV15	TRBD1	TRBJ1-1	TGTGCCACCAGCAGAGTTTTGACAGGGACTATGAACACTGAAGCTTTCTTT	CATSRVLTGTMNTEAFF
TRBV4-3	.	TRBJ2-6	TGCGCCAGCAGCCAGGACTACAGGGGACTAAGGGCGGCCAACGTCCTGACTTTC	CASSQDYRGLRAANVLTF
TRBV19	TRBD1	TRBJ1-2	TGTGCCAGTAGTTGGGACAGGGTTGGCTACACCTTC	CASSWDRVGYTF
TRBV18	TRBD1	TRBJ2-5	TGTGCCAGCTCACCATCGGCAGGGGGTTTGACCCAGTACTTC	CASSPSAGGLTQYF